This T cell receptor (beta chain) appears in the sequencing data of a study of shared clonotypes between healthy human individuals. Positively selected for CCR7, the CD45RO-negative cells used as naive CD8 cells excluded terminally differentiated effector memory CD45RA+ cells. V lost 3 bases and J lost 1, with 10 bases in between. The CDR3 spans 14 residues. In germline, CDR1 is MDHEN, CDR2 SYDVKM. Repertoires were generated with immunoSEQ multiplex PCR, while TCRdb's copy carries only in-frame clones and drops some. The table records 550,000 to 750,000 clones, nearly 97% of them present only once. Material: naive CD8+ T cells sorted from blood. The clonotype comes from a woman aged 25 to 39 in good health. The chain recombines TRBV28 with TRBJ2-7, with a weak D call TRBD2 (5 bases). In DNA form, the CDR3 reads TGTGCCAGCAGTTTTTCGGGATGGTCCTACGAGCAGTACTTC. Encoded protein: CASSFSGWSYEQYF.